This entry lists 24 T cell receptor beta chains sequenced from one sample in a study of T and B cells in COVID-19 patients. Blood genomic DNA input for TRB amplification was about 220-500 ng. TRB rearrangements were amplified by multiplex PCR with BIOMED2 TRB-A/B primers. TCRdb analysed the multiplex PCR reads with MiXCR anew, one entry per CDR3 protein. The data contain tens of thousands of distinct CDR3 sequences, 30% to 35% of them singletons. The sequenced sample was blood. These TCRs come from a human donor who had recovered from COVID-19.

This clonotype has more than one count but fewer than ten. In DNA form, the CDR3 reads TGTGCCAGCAGAACCACCGGTGGTAGTGGCGAGACCCAGTACTTC. This encodes CASRTTGGSGETQYF. The chain recombines TRBV6-6 with TRBJ2-5; D remains unclear. V was clipped by 6 bases and J by 5 bases, with 19 bases between them. Germline lookup yields CDR1 MNHNY and CDR2 SVGAGI (reference sequence). The CDR3 contains 15 residues.

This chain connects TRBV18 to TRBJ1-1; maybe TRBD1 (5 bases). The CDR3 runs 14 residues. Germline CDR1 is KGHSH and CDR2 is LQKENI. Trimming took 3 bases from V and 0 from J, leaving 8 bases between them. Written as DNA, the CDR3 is TGTGCCAGCTCACCGGACATAGTGAACACTGAAGCTTTCTTT. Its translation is CASSPDIVNTEAFF. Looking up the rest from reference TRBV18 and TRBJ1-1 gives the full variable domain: NAGVMQNPRHLVRRRGQEARLRCSPMKGHSHVYWYRQLPEEGLKFMVYLQKENIIDESGMPKERFSAEFPKEGPSILRIQQVVRGDSAAYFCASSPDIVNTEAFFGQGTRLTVV.

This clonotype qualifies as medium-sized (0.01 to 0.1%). The CDR3 is CATGRTGSYNEQFF. CDR3 DNA sequence: TGTGCCACAGGTAGGACAGGCTCCTACAATGAGCAGTTCTTC. The V and J genes are TRBV19 and TRBJ2-1; 7 bases map to TRBD1. V lost 10 bases to trimming and J lost 0 bases; unmatched junction nucleotides: 6. Germline V CDR1 and CDR2: LNHDA, SQIVND (reference sequence). This CDR3 comprises 14 residues. Complete variable domain (other parts from reference TRBV19 and TRBJ2-1): DGGITQSPKYLFRKEGQNVTLSCEQNLNHDAMYWYRQDPGQGLRLIYYSQIVNDFQKGDIAEGYSVSREKKESFPLTVTSAQKNPTAFYLCATGRTGSYNEQFFGPGTRLTVL.

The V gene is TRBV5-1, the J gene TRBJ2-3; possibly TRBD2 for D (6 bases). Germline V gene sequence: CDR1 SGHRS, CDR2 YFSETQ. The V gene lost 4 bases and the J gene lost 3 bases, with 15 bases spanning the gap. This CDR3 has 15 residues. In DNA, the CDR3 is TGCGCCAGCAGCCGCGGAGGGGCGCGGACAGATACGCAGTATTTT. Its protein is CASSRGGARTDTQYF.

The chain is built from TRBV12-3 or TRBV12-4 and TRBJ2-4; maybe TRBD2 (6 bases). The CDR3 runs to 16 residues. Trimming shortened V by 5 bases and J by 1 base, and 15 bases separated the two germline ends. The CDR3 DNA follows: TGTGCCAGCAGTCTCGGATTGGGACTGGCCAAAAACATTCAGTACTTC. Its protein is CASSLGLGLAKNIQYF.

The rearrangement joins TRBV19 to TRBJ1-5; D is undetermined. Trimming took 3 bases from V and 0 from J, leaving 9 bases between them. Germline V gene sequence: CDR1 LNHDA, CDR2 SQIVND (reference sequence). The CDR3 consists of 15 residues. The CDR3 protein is CASSIRVYSNQPQHF. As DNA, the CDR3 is TGTGCCAGTAGTATCCGGGTTTATAGCAATCAGCCCCAGCATTTT.

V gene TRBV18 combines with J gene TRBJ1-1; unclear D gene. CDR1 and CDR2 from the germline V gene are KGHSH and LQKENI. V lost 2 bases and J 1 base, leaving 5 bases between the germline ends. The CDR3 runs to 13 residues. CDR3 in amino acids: CASSPKQNTEAFF. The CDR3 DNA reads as TGTGCCAGCTCACCAAAACAGAACACTGAAGCTTTCTTT.

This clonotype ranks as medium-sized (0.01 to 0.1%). The CDR3 DNA follows: TGTGCCAGCACTTCACGGAGGGGCTACGAGCAGTACTTC. This codes for CASTSRRGYEQYF. The V gene is TRBV6-5, the J gene TRBJ2-7; D is perhaps TRBD2 (6 bases). The CDR3 runs to 13 residues. Germline CDR1 reads MNHEY; CDR2 reads SVGAGI. V lost 7 bases and J 3 bases, leaving 13 bases between the germline ends.

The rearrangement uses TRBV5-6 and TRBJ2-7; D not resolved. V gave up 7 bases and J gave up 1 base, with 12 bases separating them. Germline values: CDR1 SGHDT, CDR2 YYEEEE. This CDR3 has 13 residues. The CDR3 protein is CASSRTISYEQYF. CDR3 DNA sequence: TGTGCCAGCTCGCGGACGATATCCTACGAGCAGTACTTC.

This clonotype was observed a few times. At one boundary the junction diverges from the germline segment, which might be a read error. The CDR3 bases are TGCGCCAGCAGCTTGGACGGATCCTACAATGAGCAGTTCTTC. Translated, it gives CASSLDGSYNEQFF. The gene calls are TRBV5-5 and TRBJ2-1; D uncertain. CDR1 and CDR2 from the germline V gene are SGHKS and YYEKEE (reference sequence). This CDR3 comprises 14 residues.

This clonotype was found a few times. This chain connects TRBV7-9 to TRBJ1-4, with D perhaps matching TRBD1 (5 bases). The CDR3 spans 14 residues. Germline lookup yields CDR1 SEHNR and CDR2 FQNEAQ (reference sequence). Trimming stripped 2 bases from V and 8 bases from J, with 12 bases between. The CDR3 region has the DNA TGTGCCAGCAGCTTAATGTCAGGGTACGAAAAACTGTTTTTT. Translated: CASSLMSGYEKLFF. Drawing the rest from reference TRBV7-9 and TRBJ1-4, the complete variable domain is DTGVSQNPRHKITKRGQNVTFRCDPISEHNRLYWYRQTLGQGPEFLTYFQNEAQLEKSRLLSDRFSAERPKGSFSTLEIQRTEQGDSAMYLCASSLMSGYEKLFFGSGTQLSVL.

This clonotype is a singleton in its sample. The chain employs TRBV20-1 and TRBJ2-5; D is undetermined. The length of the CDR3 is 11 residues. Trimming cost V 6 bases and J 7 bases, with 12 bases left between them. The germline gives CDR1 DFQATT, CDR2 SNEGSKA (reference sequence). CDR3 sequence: CSAVFSGTQYF. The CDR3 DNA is TGCAGTGCAGTTTTCTCAGGGACCCAGTACTTC.

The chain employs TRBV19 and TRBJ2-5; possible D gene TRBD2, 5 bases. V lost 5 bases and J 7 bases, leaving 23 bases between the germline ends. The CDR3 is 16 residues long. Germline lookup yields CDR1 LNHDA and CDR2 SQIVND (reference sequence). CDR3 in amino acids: CASSHLGLRPGGTQYF. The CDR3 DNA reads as TGTGCCAGTAGTCACTTGGGCCTACGACCCGGAGGGACCCAGTACTTC.

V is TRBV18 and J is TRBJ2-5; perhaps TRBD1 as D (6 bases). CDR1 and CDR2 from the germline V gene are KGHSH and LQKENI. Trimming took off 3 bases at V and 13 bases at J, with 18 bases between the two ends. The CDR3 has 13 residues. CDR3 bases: TGTGCCAGCTCACCTAGTACACAGGGTTCCCCGTACTTC. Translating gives CASSPSTQGSPYF. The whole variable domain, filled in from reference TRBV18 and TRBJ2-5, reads NAGVMQNPRHLVRRRGQEARLRCSPMKGHSHVYWYRQLPEEGLKFMVYLQKENIIDESGMPKERFSAEFPKEGPSILRIQQVVRGDSAAYFCASSPSTQGSPYFGPGTRLLVL.

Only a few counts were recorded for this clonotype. CDR3 sequence reads: CAIRLGGATEAFF. The CDR3 DNA sequence: TGTGCCATCAGGCTTGGAGGGGCCACTGAAGCTTTCTTT. This chain links TRBV10-3 with TRBJ1-1; the D gene is possibly TRBD1 (5 bases). V lost 6 bases, J lost 4 bases, and 12 bases lay in between. Germline V gives CDR1 ENHRY, CDR2 SYGVKD. The CDR3 sequence is 13 residues long.

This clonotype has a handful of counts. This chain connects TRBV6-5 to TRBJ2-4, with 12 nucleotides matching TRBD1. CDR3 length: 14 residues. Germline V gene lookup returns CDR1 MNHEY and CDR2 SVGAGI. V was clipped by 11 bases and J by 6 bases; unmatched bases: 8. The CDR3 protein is CASLGTGGGNIQYF. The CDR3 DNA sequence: TGTGCCTCCCTGGGGACAGGGGGCGGAAACATTCAGTACTTC.

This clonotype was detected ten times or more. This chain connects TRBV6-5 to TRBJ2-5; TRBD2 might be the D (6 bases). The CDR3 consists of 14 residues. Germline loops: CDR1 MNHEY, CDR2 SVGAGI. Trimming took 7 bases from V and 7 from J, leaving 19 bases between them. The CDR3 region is CASTRSGRSGTQYF. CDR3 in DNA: TGTGCCAGCACACGATCAGGGAGGAGTGGGACCCAGTACTTC.

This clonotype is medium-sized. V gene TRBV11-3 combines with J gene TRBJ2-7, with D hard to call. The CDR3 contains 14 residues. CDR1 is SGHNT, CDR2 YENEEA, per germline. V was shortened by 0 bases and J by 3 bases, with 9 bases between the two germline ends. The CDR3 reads CASSLESRNYEQYF. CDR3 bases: TGTGCCAGCAGCTTAGAGTCCAGGAACTACGAGCAGTACTTC.

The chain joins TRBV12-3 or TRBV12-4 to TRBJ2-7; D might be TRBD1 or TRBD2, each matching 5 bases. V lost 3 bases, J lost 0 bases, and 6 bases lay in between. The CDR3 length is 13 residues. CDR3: CASSLRGSYEQYF. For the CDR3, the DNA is TGTGCCAGCAGTTTGAGGGGCTCCTACGAGCAGTACTTC.

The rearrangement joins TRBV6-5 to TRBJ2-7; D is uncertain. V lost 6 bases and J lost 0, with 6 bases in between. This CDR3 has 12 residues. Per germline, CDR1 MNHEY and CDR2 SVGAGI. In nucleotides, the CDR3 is TGTGCCAGCAGGGACGCCTCCTACGAGCAGTACTTC. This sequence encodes CASRDASYEQYF.

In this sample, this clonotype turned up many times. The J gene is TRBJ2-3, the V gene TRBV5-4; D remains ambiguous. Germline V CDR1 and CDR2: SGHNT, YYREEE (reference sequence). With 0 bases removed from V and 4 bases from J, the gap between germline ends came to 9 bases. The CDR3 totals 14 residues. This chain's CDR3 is CASSLVLGADTQYF. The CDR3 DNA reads TGTGCCAGCAGCTTGGTGCTTGGCGCAGATACGCAGTATTTT.

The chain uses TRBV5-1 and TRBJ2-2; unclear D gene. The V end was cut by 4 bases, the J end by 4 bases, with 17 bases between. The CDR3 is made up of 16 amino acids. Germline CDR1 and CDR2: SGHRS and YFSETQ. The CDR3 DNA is TGCGCCAGCAGCACCAAACCCGGGTCGGGCACCGGGGAGCTGTTTTTT. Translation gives CASSTKPGSGTGELFF.

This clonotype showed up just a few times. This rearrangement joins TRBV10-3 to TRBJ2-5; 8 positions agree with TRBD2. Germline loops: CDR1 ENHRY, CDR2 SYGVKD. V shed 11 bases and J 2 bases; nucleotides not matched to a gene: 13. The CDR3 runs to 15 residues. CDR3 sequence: CASQGAGGGQETQYF. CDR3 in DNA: TGTGCCTCCCAAGGGGCGGGGGGCGGACAAGAGACCCAGTACTTC.

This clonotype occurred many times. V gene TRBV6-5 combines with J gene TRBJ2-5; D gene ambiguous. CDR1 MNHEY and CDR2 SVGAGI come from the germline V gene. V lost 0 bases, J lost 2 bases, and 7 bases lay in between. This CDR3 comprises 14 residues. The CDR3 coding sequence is TGTGCCAGCAGTTACTCTCAGCTACAAGAGACCCAGTACTTC. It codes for CASSYSQLQETQYF.